This T cell receptor beta chain was obtained from a study of relationships among human T cell subsets. From mRNA, alpha and beta CDR3 regions were amplified using semiquantitative ARM-PCR. ARM-PCR used tagged nested gene-specific primers, then communal superprimers for exponential amplification. TCRdb reanalysed the multiplex PCR reads using MiXCR and keeps one entry per CDR3 protein. The data contain about 8,900 distinct CDR3 sequences, 50% to 60% of them seen just once; the ten biggest clones take up more than 5%. Looked up from germline, CDR1 is MGHDK and CDR2 is SYGVNS. Trimming took off 3 bases at V and 1 base at J, with 9 bases between the two ends. This CDR3 has 15 residues. Memory T cells were selected with anti-CD45RO beads from the CD45RA-negative fraction.

V usage is TRBV25-1 and J usage is TRBJ2-2; D uncertain. The TCR originated in a man between 35 and 55 years old in good health. Material: memory T cells sorted from blood. The CDR3 region has the DNA TGTGCCAGCAGTGATTCGGAGAGGAACACCGGGGAGCTGTTTTTT. This encodes CASSDSERNTGELFF.